Shown below are 14 T cell receptor beta chains from a single sample sequenced in a study of early T cells in non-severe SARS-CoV-2 infection. TCRdb re-analysed the 5' RACE reads in MiXCR, keeping a single row per CDR3 protein. The sample records around 80,000 distinct CDR3 sequences, around 14% being singletons. The specimen sequenced was whole blood. Every receptor here comes from an adult who was a healthcare worker with PCR-confirmed SARS-CoV-2 infection or an uninfected control (not recorded which).

This clonotype was recorded a few times. This chain uses TRBV9 with TRBJ2-3; no clear D. Trimming stripped 4 bases from V and 4 bases from J, with 10 bases between. Germline V CDR1 and CDR2: SGDLS, YYNGEE. This CDR3 contains 13 residues. CDR3 region: CASSFTTADTQYF. In nucleotides, the CDR3 is TGTGCCAGCAGCTTCACTACGGCAGATACGCAGTATTTT.

This clonotype was seen ten or more times. V and J are TRBV4-1 and TRBJ1-5; TRBD1 might be the D (5 bases). Germline CDR1 reads MGHRA; CDR2 reads YSYEKL. CDR3 length: 16 residues. V shed 2 bases and J shed 0 bases, with 11 bases lying between them. The CDR3 DNA is TGCGCCAGCAGCCAAACTATGACAGATAGCAATCAGCCCCAGCATTTT. Translating it yields CASSQTMTDSNQPQHF.

The rearrangement links TRBV20-1 to TRBJ2-3, with TRBD2 matching 11 bases. The germline CDR1 and CDR2 sequences are DFQATT and SNEGSKA (reference sequence). After removal of 3 bases from V and 5 bases from J, the junction contained 4 bases not matched to a gene. This CDR3 comprises 14 residues. The DNA of the CDR3 is TGCAGTGCTAGGACTAGCGGGAAGGGAGATACGCAGTATTTT. This translates into CSARTSGKGDTQYF.

This clonotype was recorded only once. The rearrangement links TRBV30 to TRBJ1-1, with 8 nucleotides matching TRBD1. V lost 2 bases, J lost 7 bases, and 3 bases stayed unmatched. The germline V gene has CDR1 GTSNPN and CDR2 SVGIG (reference sequence). The CDR3 runs to 12 residues. The CDR3 DNA sequence: TGTGCCTGGAGTATGACAGGGGTTGAAGCTTTCTTT. This gives the protein CAWSMTGVEAFF.

This chain joins TRBV29-1 and TRBJ2-2; possibly TRBD1 for D (5 bases). The V gene lost 6 bases and the J gene lost 3 bases, with 20 bases spanning the gap. The CDR3 covers 16 residues. Germline V gene sequence: CDR1 SQVTM, CDR2 ANQGSEA. The CDR3 nucleotides read TGCAGCGTCTCGTCACTCCAGGGTATTCACACCGGGGAGCTGTTTTTT. The encoded protein is CSVSSLQGIHTGELFF.

This chain links TRBV10-2 with TRBJ1-5; the D is unclear. CDR1 is WSHSY, CDR2 SAAADI, per germline. Trimming took 0 bases from V and 7 from J, leaving 10 bases between them. The CDR3 is made up of 14 amino acids. CDR3 DNA: TGCGCCAGCAGTGAGTCGTCTAGGGAACAGCCCCAGCATTTT. It is translated as CASSESSREQPQHF.

There are a few counts of this clonotype. The J gene is TRBJ2-1, the V gene TRBV12-3 or TRBV12-4; tentatively, D is TRBD1 (5 bases). Trimming pared 3 bases from V and 10 bases from J, leaving 16 bases between. This CDR3 is built from 14 residues. CDR3 sequence (DNA): TGTGCCAGCAGTTTCCAGGGATCGAGACGGGAGCAGTTCTTC. This encodes CASSFQGSRREQFF.

V gene TRBV6-1 combines with J gene TRBJ2-1; D gene unclear. The CDR3 length is 14 residues. Germline V gives CDR1 MNHNS, CDR2 SASEGT. Trimming removed 5 bases from V and 8 bases from J, with 16 bases in between. CDR3 DNA: TGTGCCAGCAGTTTGTCACCGGGTGTGGATGAGCAGTTCTTC. Its translation: CASSLSPGVDEQFF.

The rearrangement links TRBV27 to TRBJ1-1; D call uncertain. The CDR3 totals 15 residues. Trimming stripped 2 bases from V and 3 bases from J, with 13 bases between. Germline V gene lookup returns CDR1 MNHEY and CDR2 SMNVEV (reference sequence). The CDR3 DNA follows: TGTGCCAGCAGTTTAACCCCCCCCACAGACACTGAAGCTTTCTTT. It is translated as CASSLTPPTDTEAFF.

V gene TRBV18 combines with J gene TRBJ2-3, with D possibly TRBD2 on 6 matching bases. CDR1 is KGHSH and CDR2 is LQKENI in the germline V gene. The CDR3 runs to 13 residues. Trimming left V 8 bases short and J 4 bases short, with 13 bases between. The CDR3 protein is CASPSGSPDTQYF. CDR3 nucleotide sequence: TGTGCCAGCCCGTCCGGGAGCCCAGATACGCAGTATTTT.

This clonotype was recorded a few times. The chain is built from TRBV11-2 and TRBJ2-3; a weak D match, TRBD2 (5 bases). CDR1 is SGHAT and CDR2 is FQNNGV in the germline V gene. V gave up 5 bases and J gave up 1 base, with 16 bases separating them. The CDR3 consists of 16 residues. DNA of the CDR3: TGTGCCAGCAGCACCCTCACGGGAAGGGGCACAGATACGCAGTATTTT. It is translated as CASSTLTGRGTDTQYF.

V gene TRBV6-1 combines with J gene TRBJ2-5, with a weak D call TRBD1 (5 bases). The V end lost 2 bases, the J end lost 1 base, and 11 bases lay between the germline ends. This CDR3 contains 15 residues. Germline assignment: CDR1 MNHNS and CDR2 SASEGT. CDR3: CASSEPGHPQETQYF. The CDR3 nucleotides are TGTGCCAGCAGTGAACCTGGACATCCCCAAGAGACCCAGTACTTC.

CDR3 amino acids: CASSISGANTGELFF. DNA for the CDR3: TGTGCCAGCAGCATAAGCGGGGCTAACACCGGGGAGCTGTTTTTT. This sequence joins TRBV7-6 and TRBJ2-2, with 7 bases fitting TRBD2. Germline values: CDR1 SGHVS, CDR2 FNYEAQ. Trimming at V came to 5 bases and at J to 2 bases, leaving 5 bases not matched to a gene. The CDR3 sequence is 15 residues long.

This clonotype was seen only a few times. The CDR3 DNA reads as TGTGCCAGCCGCCGGGACAGGGGATTTGGTCAGCCCCAGCATTTT. Translating gives CASRRDRGFGQPQHF. The J gene is TRBJ1-5, the V gene TRBV27; 10 bases agree with TRBD1. V dropped 8 bases and J dropped 6; count of bases not matched to a gene: 10. The CDR3 consists of 15 residues. Per germline, CDR1 MNHEY and CDR2 SMNVEV (reference sequence).